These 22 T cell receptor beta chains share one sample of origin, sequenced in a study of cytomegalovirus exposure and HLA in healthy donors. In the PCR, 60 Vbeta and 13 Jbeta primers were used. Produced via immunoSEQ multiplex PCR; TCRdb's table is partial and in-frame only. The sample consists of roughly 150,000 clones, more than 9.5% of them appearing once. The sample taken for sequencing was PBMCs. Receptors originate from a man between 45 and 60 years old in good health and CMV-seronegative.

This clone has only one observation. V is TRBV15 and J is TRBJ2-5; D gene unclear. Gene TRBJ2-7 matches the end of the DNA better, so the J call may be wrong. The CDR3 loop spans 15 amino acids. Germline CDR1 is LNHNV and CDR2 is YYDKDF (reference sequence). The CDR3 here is CATSRGLPSSYEQYF. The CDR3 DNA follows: TGTGCCACCAGCAGAGGACTTCCATCTTCCTACGAGCAGTACTTC.

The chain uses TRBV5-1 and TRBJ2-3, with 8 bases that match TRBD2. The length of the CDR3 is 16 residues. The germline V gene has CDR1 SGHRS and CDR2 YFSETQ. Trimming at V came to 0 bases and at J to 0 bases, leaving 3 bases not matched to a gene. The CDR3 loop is CASSLVLAVSTDTQYF. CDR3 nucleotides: TGCGCCAGCAGCTTGGTACTAGCGGTTAGCACAGATACGCAGTATTTT.

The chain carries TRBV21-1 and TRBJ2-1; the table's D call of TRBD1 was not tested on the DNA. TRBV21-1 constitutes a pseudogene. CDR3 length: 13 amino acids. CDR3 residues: CARRPRGNNEQFF. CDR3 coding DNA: TGTGCCAGGCGCCCCAGGGGTAACAATGAGCAGTTCTTC.

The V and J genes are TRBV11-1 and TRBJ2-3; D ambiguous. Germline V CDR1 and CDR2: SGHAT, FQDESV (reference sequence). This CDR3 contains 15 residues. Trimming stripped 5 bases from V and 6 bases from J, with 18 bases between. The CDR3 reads CASSLRPQATDTQYF. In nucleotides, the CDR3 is TGTGCCAGCAGCCTCCGGCCGCAGGCTACCGATACGCAGTATTTT.

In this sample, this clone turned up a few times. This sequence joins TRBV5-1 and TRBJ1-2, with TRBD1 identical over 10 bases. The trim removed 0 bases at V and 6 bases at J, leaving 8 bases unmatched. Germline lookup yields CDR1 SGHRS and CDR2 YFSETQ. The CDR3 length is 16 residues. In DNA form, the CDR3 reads TGCGCCAGCAGCTTGGGACAGGGGGCGCTCGGAGATGGCTACACCTTC. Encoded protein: CASSLGQGALGDGYTF.

CDR3 in DNA: TGTGCCAGTAGTCTCTGGGACACCCCGAAAGAGACCCAGTACTTC. It specifies CASSLWDTPKETQYF. The chain links TRBV19 to TRBJ2-5; weak D call: TRBD1 (6 bases). The V end lost 5 bases, the J end lost 3 bases, and 16 bases lay between the germline ends. This CDR3 region has 15 residues. Germline V gene lookup returns CDR1 LNHDA and CDR2 SQIVND (reference sequence). Based on the CDR3 plus reference TRBV19 and TRBJ2-5, the full variable domain is DGGITQSPKYLFRKEGQNVTLSCEQNLNHDAMYWYRQDPGQGLRLIYYSQIVNDFQKGDIAEGYSVSREKKESFPLTVTSAQKNPTAFYLCASSLWDTPKETQYFGPGTRLLVL.

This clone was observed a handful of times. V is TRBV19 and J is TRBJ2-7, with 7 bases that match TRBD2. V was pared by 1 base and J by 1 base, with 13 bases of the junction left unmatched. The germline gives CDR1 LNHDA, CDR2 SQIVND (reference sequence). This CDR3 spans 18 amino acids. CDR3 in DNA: TGTGCCAGTAGTATAGGGATAGTTAAGCGGGGAACATCCTACGAGCAGTACTTC. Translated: CASSIGIVKRGTSYEQYF. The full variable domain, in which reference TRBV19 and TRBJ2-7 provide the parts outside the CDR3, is DGGITQSPKYLFRKEGQNVTLSCEQNLNHDAMYWYRQDPGQGLRLIYYSQIVNDFQKGDIAEGYSVSREKKESFPLTVTSAQKNPTAFYLCASSIGIVKRGTSYEQYFGPGTRLTVT.

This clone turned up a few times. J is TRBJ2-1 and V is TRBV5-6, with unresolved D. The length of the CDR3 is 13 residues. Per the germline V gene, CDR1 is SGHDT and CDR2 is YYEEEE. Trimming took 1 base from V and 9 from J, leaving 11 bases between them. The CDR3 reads CASSLTRVGEQFF. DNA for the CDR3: TGTGCCAGCAGCTTGACTCGGGTAGGTGAGCAGTTCTTC.

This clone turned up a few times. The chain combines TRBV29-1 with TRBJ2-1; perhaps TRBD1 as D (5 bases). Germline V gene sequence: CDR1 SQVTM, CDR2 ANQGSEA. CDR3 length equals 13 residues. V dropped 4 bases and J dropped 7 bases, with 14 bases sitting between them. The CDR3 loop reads CSVVRGSLNEQFF. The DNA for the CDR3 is TGCAGCGTTGTAAGGGGTTCCTTAAATGAGCAGTTCTTC.

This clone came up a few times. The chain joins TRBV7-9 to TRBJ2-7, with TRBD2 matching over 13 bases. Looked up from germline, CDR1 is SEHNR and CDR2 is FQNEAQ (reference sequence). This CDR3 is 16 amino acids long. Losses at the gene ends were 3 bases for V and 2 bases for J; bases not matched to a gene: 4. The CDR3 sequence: CASSFSGLAGAYEQYF. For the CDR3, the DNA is TGTGCCAGCAGCTTCTCCGGACTAGCGGGGGCCTACGAGCAGTACTTC.

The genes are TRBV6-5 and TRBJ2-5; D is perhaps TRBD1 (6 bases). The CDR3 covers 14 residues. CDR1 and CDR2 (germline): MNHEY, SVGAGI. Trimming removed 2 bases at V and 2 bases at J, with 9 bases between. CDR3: CASSYLQGQETQYF. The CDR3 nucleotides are TGTGCCAGCAGTTACCTACAGGGACAAGAGACCCAGTACTTC.

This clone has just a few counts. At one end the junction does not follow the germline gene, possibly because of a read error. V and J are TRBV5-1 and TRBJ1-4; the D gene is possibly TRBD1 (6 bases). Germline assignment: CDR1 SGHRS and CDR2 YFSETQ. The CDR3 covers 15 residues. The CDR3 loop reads CASSQSQGKGEKPFF. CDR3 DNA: TGCGCCAGCAGCCAATCTCAGGGGAAGGGTGAAAAACCGTTTTTT.

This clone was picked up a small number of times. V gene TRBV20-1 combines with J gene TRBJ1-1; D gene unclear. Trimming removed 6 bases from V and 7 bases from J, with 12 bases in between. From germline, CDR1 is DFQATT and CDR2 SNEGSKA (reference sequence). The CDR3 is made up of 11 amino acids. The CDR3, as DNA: TGCAGTGCCCAGAGGCAGAATGAAGCTTTCTTT. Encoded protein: CSAQRQNEAFF.

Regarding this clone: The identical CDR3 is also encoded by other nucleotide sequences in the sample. The CDR3 sequence is CASSPSGGLPGSQHF. CDR3 DNA: TGTGCCAGCTCACCGTCGGGGGGCCTCCCGGGATCCCAGCATTTT. The J gene is TRBJ1-5, the V gene TRBV18; possibly TRBD1 for D (6 bases). Between the trimmed V and J ends, which lost 3 bases and 11 bases, there was a span of 20 bases. This CDR3 is 15 amino acids long. Germline V gene data show CDR1 as KGHSH and CDR2 as LQKENI.

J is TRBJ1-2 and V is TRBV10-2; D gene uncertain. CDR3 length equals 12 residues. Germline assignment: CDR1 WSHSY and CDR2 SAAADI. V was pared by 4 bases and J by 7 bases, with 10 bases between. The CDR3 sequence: CASSGEASGYTF. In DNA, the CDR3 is TGCGCCAGCAGTGGAGAGGCGAGTGGCTACACCTTC.

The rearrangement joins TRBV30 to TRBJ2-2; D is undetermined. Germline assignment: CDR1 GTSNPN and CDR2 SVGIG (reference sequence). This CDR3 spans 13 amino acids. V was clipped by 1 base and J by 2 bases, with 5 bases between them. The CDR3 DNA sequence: TGTGCCTGGAGTGGGCTCAACACCGGGGAGCTGTTTTTT. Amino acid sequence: CAWSGLNTGELFF. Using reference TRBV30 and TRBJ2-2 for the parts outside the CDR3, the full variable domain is SQTIHQWPATLVQPVGSPLSLECTVEGTSNPNLYWYRQAAGRGLQLLFYSVGIGQISSEVPQNLSASRPQDRQFILSSKKLLLSDSGFYLCAWSGLNTGELFFGEGSRLTVL.

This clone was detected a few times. DNA for the CDR3: TGCGCCAGCAGCTTGGCAGGCCTAACGACTGGAAACACCATATATTTT. Translated: CASSLAGLTTGNTIYF. The chain carries TRBV5-1 and TRBJ1-3, with D unresolved. This CDR3 contains 16 residues. Trimming cost V 0 bases and J 2 bases, with 12 bases left between them. Germline CDR1 is SGHRS and CDR2 is YFSETQ.

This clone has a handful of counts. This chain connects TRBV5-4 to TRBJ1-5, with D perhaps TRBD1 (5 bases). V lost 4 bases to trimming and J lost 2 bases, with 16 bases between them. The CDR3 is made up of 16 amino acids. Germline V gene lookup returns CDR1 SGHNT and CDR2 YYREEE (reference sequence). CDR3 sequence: CASSPGPPGGNQPQHF. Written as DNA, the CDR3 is TGTGCCAGCAGCCCAGGGCCCCCTGGGGGCAATCAGCCCCAGCATTTT.

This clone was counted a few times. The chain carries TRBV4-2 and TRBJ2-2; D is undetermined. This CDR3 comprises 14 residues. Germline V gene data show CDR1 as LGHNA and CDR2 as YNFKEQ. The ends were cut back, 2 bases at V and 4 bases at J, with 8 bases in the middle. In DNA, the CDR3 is TGTGCCAGCAGCCAACTTTTTCGCACCGGGGAGCTGTTTTTT. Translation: CASSQLFRTGELFF.

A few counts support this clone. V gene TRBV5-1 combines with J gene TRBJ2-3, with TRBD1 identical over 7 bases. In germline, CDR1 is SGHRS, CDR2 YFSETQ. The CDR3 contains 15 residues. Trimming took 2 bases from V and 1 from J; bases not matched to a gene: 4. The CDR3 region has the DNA TGCGCCAGCAGCTTCCTTGGACAGGGCACAGATACGCAGTATTTT. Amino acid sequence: CASSFLGQGTDTQYF.

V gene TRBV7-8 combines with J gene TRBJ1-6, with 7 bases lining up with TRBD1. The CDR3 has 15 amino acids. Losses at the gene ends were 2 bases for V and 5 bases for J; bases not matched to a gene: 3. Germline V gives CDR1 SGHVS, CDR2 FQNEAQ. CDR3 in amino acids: CASSLPGGNNSPLHF. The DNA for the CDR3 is TGTGCCAGCAGCTTACCAGGGGGTAATAATTCACCCCTCCACTTT.

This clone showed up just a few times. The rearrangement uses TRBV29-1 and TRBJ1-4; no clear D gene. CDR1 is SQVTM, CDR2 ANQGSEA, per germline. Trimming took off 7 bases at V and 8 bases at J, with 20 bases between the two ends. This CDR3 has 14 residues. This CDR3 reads CSGAFSFGGEKLFF. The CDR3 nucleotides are TGCAGCGGAGCCTTCTCCTTCGGAGGAGAAAAACTGTTTTTT. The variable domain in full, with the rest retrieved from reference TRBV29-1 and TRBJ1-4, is SAVISQKPSRDICQRGTSLTIQCQVDSQVTMMFWYRQQPGQSLTLIATANQGSEATYESGFVIDKFPISRPNLTFSTLTVSNMSPEDSSIYLCSGAFSFGGEKLFFGSGTQLSVL.